A selection of T cell receptor beta chains follows, all from one sample in a study of CD8 T cells in ankylosing spondylitis. TCRdb re-called the 5' RACE reads with MiXCR, one entry per CDR3 protein. The profile covers 27,000 or so distinct CDR3 sequences, with roughly 7.3% appearing a single time and roughly 30% taken by the ten largest. The specimen was blood. These receptors all stem from a male donor with ankylosing spondylitis or in good health (not recorded which). The CDR3 runs from the conserved cysteine through the conserved F or W. D genes are given only for firm matches. Clone size, where shown, is once, few, many, or a class for clones that have expanded.

D gene	J gene	V gene	clone size	CDR3 protein	CDR3 DNA
TRBD1	TRBJ2-7	TRBV27	few	CASSSKPGQWGYEQYF	TGTGCCAGCAGTTCGAAACCGGGACAGTGGGGTTACGAGCAGTACTTC
-	TRBJ2-7	TRBV25-1	-	CASSDNYSNEQYF	TGTGCCAGCAGTGATAACTACTCCAACGAGCAGTACTTC
-	TRBJ2-3	TRBV7-9	-	CASSFPGRVGTQYF	TGTGCCAGCAGCTTCCCGGGACGGGTTGGTACGCAGTATTTT
TRBD1	TRBJ2-1	TRBV6-6	-	CASTYRGKFNEQFF	TGTGCCAGCACCTACAGGGGGAAATTCAATGAGCAGTTCTTC
TRBD1	TRBJ2-2	TRBV30	many	CAWSVGIGQGVFRELFF	TGTGCCTGGAGTGTTGGTATTGGACAGGGGGTCTTTCGGGAGCTGTTTTTT
-	TRBJ1-1	TRBV12-3/TRBV12-4	few	CASGDSSNTEAFF	TGTGCCAGCGGGGATAGCAGCAACACTGAAGCTTTCTTT
TRBD2	TRBJ2-1	TRBV20-1	many	CSASRLAGYNEQFF	TGCAGTGCTAGTAGACTAGCGGGTTACAATGAGCAGTTCTTC
TRBD1	TRBJ2-7	TRBV27	-	CASSPLRTGGEQYF	TGTGCCAGCAGCCCCCTCCGGACAGGGGGCGAGCAGTACTTC
TRBD1	TRBJ1-1	TRBV29-1	many	CSVEIQGSSVNTEAFF	TGCAGCGTTGAGATACAGGGGAGTTCGGTTAACACTGAAGCTTTCTTT
-	TRBJ1-4	TRBV28	few	CASIRQDATNEKLFF	TGTGCCAGCATTCGTCAGGATGCAACTAATGAAAAACTGTTTTTT
-	TRBJ1-1	TRBV5-1	many	CASSPGNLGNTEAFF	TGCGCCAGCAGCCCGGGGAACCTGGGGAACACTGAAGCTTTCTTT
-	TRBJ1-2	TRBV29-1	few	CSVDLALSAVYGYTF	TGCAGCGTTGACCTCGCCTTGAGCGCCGTCTATGGCTACACCTTC